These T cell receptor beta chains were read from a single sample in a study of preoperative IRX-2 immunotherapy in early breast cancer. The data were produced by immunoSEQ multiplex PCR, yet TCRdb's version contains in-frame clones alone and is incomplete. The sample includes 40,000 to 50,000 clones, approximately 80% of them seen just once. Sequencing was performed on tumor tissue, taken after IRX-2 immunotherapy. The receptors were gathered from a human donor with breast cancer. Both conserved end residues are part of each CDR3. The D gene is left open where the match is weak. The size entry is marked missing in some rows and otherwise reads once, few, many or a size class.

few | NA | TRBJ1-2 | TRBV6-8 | CATTRGQEAYGYTF | TGTGCCACCACCCGGGGGCAGGAGGCCTATGGCTACACCTTC
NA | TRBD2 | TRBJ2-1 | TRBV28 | CASSSLLAGGDEQFF | TGTGCCAGCAGTTCTCTACTAGCGGGAGGCGATGAGCAGTTCTTC
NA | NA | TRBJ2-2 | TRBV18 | CASSNFGDTGELFF | TGTGCCAGCTCGAACTTCGGAGACACCGGGGAGCTGTTTTTT
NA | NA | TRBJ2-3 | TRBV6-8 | CASSPAGTDTQYF | TGTGCCAGCAGCCCAGCCGGCACAGATACGCAGTATTTT
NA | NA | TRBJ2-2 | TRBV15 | CATSRDRLLSNTGELFF | TGTGCCACCAGCAGAGATCGATTACTTTCGAACACCGGGGAGCTGTTTTTT
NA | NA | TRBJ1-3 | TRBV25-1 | CASSAGHNTIYF | TGTGCCAGCAGTGCCGGACACAACACCATATATTTT
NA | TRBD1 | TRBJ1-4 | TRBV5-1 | CASSPGQVLINEKLFF | TGCGCCAGCAGCCCCGGACAGGTCCTCATTAATGAAAAACTGTTTTTT
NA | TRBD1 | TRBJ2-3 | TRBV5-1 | CASSLGTGNTDTQYF | TGCGCCAGCAGCTTGGGGACAGGGAACACAGATACGCAGTATTTT
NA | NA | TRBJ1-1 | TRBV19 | CASSDPGLMNTEAFF | TGTGCCAGTAGTGATCCCGGGCTGATGAACACTGAAGCTTTCTTT
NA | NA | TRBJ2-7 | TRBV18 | CASSPPSAGNTYEQYF | TGTGCCAGCTCACCACCCTCGGCAGGGAATACCTACGAGCAGTACTTC
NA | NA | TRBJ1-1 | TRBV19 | CASQRGSGTEAFF | TGTGCCAGCCAGAGGGGCTCGGGCACTGAAGCTTTCTTT
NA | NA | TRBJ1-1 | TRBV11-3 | CASSYFSGVNTEAFF | TGTGCCAGCAGCTATTTCTCCGGGGTGAACACTGAAGCTTTCTTT
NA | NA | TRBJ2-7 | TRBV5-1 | CASCETGRSSNEQYF | TGCGCCAGCTGTGAGACGGGACGGTCTTCAAACGAGCAGTACTTC
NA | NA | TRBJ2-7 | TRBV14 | CASSQSRGEGAREQYF | TGTGCCAGCAGCCAAAGTCGAGGGGAGGGGGCGCGTGAGCAGTACTTC